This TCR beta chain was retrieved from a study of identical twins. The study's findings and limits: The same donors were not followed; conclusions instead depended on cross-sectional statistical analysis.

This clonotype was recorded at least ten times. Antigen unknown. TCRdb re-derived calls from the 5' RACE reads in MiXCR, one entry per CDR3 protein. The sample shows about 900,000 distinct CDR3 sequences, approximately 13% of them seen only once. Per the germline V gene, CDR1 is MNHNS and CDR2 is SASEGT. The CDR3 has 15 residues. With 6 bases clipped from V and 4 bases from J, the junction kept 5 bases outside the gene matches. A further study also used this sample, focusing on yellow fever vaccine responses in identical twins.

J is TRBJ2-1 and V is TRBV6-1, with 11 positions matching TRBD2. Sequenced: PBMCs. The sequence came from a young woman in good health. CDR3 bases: TGTGCCAGCAGACCCGGGACTAGCGGTTACAATGAGCAGTTCTTC. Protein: CASRPGTSGYNEQFF.